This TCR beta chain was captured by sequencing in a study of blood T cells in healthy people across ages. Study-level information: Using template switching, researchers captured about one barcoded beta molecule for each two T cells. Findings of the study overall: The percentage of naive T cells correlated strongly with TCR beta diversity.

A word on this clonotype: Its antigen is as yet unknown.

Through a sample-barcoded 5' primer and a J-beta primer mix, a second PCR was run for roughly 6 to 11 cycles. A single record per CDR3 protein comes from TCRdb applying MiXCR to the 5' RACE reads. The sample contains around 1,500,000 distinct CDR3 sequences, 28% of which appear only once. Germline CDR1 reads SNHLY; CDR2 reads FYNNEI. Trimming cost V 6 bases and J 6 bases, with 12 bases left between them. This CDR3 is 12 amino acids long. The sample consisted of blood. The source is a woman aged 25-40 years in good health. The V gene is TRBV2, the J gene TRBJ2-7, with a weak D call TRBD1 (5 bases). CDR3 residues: CASRTFRVEQYF. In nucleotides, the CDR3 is TGTGCCAGCAGGACCTTCAGGGTCGAGCAGTACTTC.